Listed below are T cell receptor beta chains from one sample, sequenced in a study of blood T cell repertoires in COVID-19. TCRdb's table, derived via immunoSEQ multiplex PCR, lists solely in-frame clones and lacks some. The table lists approximately 490,000 clones, around nine tenths of them singletons, with 8.3% in the top ten. The sample taken for sequencing was PBMCs or T cells enriched from blood (not recorded which). The receptors come from a woman aged 55 to 70 who had recovered from COVID-19. Both conserved end residues are part of each CDR3. D genes are given only for firm matches. Only some rows state a clone size, as once, few, many or a class for expanded clones.

J gene	clone size	D gene	V gene	CDR3 protein	CDR3 DNA
TRBJ2-3	NA	NA	TRBV4-1	CASSQVSGGGTDTQYF	TGCGCCAGCAGCCAAGTTTCTGGAGGGGGCACAGATACGCAGTATTTT
TRBJ1-2	NA	NA	TRBV15	CATSGDRNYGYTF	TGTGCCACCAGCGGAGACAGGAACTATGGCTACACCTTC
TRBJ2-7	NA	NA	TRBV24-1	CATSEPGAADEQYF	TGTGCCACCAGTGAACCAGGGGCGGCCGACGAGCAGTACTTC
TRBJ1-6	NA	NA	TRBV25-1	CASSLSGVFNSPLHF	TGTGCCAGCAGCCTTAGCGGCGTGTTTAATTCACCCCTCCACTTT
TRBJ1-1	NA	NA	TRBV19	CASSISFGHRNTEAFF	TGTGCCAGTAGTATATCTTTCGGACACCGTAACACTGAAGCTTTCTTT
TRBJ1-2	NA	TRBD1	TRBV5-1	CASSLTTGFGYGYTF	TGCGCCAGCAGCTTGACGACAGGGTTTGGCTATGGCTACACCTTC
TRBJ1-6	NA	TRBD1	TRBV6-4	CASSPGTGGFPSSYNSPLHF	TGTGCCAGCAGTCCCGGGACAGGGGGTTTCCCGAGCTCCTATAATTCACCCCTCCACTTT
TRBJ1-2	NA	NA	TRBV2	CASSPTTHGYTF	TGTGCCAGCAGTCCGACTACCCATGGCTACACCTTC
TRBJ2-5	NA	TRBD1	TRBV27	CASSFSGGETQYF	TGTGCCAGCAGTTTTTCAGGGGGAGAGACCCAGTACTTC
TRBJ2-6	NA	TRBD2	TRBV5-1	CASSPTGTSGGRSGANVLTF	TGCGCCAGCAGCCCCACCGGGACTAGCGGGGGCCGCTCTGGGGCCAACGTCCTGACTTTC
TRBJ1-2	once	NA	TRBV5-6	CASSLASRSGYTF	TGTGCCAGCAGCTTGGCATCAAGGAGTGGCTACACCTTC
TRBJ2-5	NA	TRBD1	TRBV27	CASSHGQGMKTQYF	TGTGCCAGCAGCCATGGACAGGGGATGAAGACCCAGTACTTC
TRBJ2-3	NA	TRBD2	TRBV19	CASRRGRGPDTQYF	TGTGCCAGTAGAAGAGGGAGGGGACCAGATACGCAGTATTTT
TRBJ1-4	NA	TRBD1	TRBV7-8	CASSLAGQGKGNHEKLFF	TGTGCCAGCAGCTTAGCCGGACAGGGGAAAGGGAATCATGAAAAACTGTTTTTT
TRBJ1-3	NA	NA	TRBV10-3	CAISPTGKTESSGNTIYF	TGTGCCATCAGCCCGACAGGAAAAACTGAGAGCTCTGGAAACACCATATATTTT
TRBJ1-5	NA	TRBD1	TRBV3-1/TRBV3-2	CASSPVRDREGDSNQPQHF	TGTGCCAGCAGCCCCGTCAGGGACAGGGAGGGGGATAGCAATCAGCCCCAGCATTTT
TRBJ1-2	NA	NA	TRBV7-9	CASSLVEGSNGYTF	TGTGCCAGCAGCTTAGTGGAGGGGTCTAATGGCTACACCTTC
TRBJ2-3	NA	TRBD2	TRBV7-9	CASSSTSGGPSGDTQYF	TGTGCCAGCAGCAGTACTAGCGGGGGCCCTAGCGGGGATACGCAGTATTTT
TRBJ2-5	NA	TRBD1	TRBV5-4	CASSSGTGVETQYF	TGTGCCAGCAGCTCCGGGACAGGGGTAGAGACCCAGTACTTC
TRBJ1-1	NA	NA	TRBV29-1	CSVVFVGGMRAFF	TGCAGCGTTGTATTTGTTGGGGGGATGAGAGCTTTCTTT
TRBJ1-3	NA	NA	TRBV6-1	CASSEWRGGSGNTIYF	TGTGCCAGCAGTGAATGGAGGGGAGGATCTGGAAACACCATATATTTT
TRBJ2-7	NA	TRBD1	TRBV5-1	CASSLPDRGLEQYF	TGCGCCAGCAGCCTCCCGGACAGGGGGCTTGAGCAGTACTTC
TRBJ1-4	NA	NA	TRBV7-2	CASSLGRPLLATNEKLFF	TGTGCCAGCAGCTTAGGGCGGCCGTTATTGGCAACTAATGAAAAACTGTTTTTT
TRBJ2-1	NA	TRBD2	TRBV2	CASTLGLAIDEQFF	TGTGCCAGCACCCTGGGACTAGCGATTGATGAGCAGTTCTTC
TRBJ1-1	NA	NA	TRBV19	CASSKIGGDTEAFF	TGTGCCAGTAGTAAGATCGGGGGTGACACTGAAGCTTTCTTT
TRBJ2-2	NA	TRBD2	TRBV9	CASSPGTSGTGELFF	TGTGCCAGCAGCCCAGGGACTAGCGGCACCGGGGAGCTGTTTTTT
TRBJ1-3	NA	TRBD1	TRBV9	CASSPYDRGDTIYF	TGTGCCAGCAGCCCATACGACAGGGGGGACACCATATATTTT
TRBJ1-2	NA	NA	TRBV2	CASSFGGRRGYTF	TGTGCCAGCAGTTTTGGGGGCCGTCGGGGCTACACCTTC
TRBJ1-1	NA	NA	TRBV5-1	CASRPRDPYTEAFF	TGCGCCAGCAGGCCGCGGGATCCGTACACTGAAGCTTTCTTT
TRBJ2-3	NA	TRBD2	TRBV5-1	CASSLGTSATADTQYF	TGCGCCAGCAGCTTGGGGACTAGCGCGACAGCCGATACGCAGTATTTT
TRBJ1-1	once	NA	TRBV7-2	CASSRGSDTEAFF	TGTGCCAGCAGCCGGGGGTCCGACACTGAAGCTTTCTTT
TRBJ2-2	NA	TRBD1	TRBV29-1	CSVEEGTGSRELFF	TGCAGCGTTGAAGAAGGGACAGGGAGTAGGGAGCTGTTTTTT
TRBJ1-4	NA	NA	TRBV6-1	CASSESQDEKLFF	TGTGCCAGCAGTGAGTCACAGGATGAAAAACTGTTTTTT
TRBJ1-6	NA	NA	TRBV11-3	CASSHPVEGSPLHF	TGTGCCAGCAGTCACCCAGTTGAGGGATCACCCCTCCACTTT
TRBJ1-6	NA	TRBD1	TRBV14	CASSHPAGQSSSYNSPLHF	TGTGCCAGCAGCCACCCGGCGGGACAGTCGAGCTCCTATAATTCACCCCTCCACTTT
TRBJ1-1	many	NA	TRBV6-5	CASNSAGMNTEAFF	TGTGCCAGCAATTCGGCGGGCATGAACACTGAAGCTTTCTTT
TRBJ1-2	few	TRBD1	TRBV5-1	CASSLAGTGDGYTF	TGCGCCAGCAGCTTGGCCGGGACAGGGGATGGCTACACCTTC
TRBJ1-2	NA	TRBD1	TRBV6-4	CASSRDRGIYGYTF	TGTGCCAGCAGCCGGGACAGGGGAATCTATGGCTACACCTTC
TRBJ1-5	NA	NA	TRBV12-3/TRBV12-4	CASSLAGHQPQHF	TGTGCCAGCAGTCTTGCGGGACATCAGCCCCAGCATTTT
TRBJ2-2	NA	NA	TRBV10-1	CASSEPDTGELFF	TGCGCCAGCAGTGAGCCGGACACCGGGGAGCTGTTTTTT
TRBJ2-3	NA	TRBD1	TRBV18	CASSPPATGDTQYF	TGTGCCAGCTCACCACCGGCCACAGGGGACACGCAGTATTTT
TRBJ1-1	NA	NA	TRBV5-1	CASKDPGGTEAFF	TGCGCCAGTAAAGATCCGGGAGGCACTGAAGCTTTCTTT
TRBJ1-1	NA	TRBD1	TRBV19	CASGQGEYTEAFF	TGTGCCAGTGGACAGGGTGAGTACACTGAAGCTTTCTTT
TRBJ2-5	once	NA	TRBV20-1	CSARAKETQYF	TGCAGTGCTAGGGCAAAAGAGACCCAGTACTTC
TRBJ1-5	NA	TRBD1	TRBV6-5	CASRPQGALNQPQHF	TGTGCCAGCAGACCCCAGGGGGCCCTCAATCAGCCCCAGCATTTT
TRBJ2-2	NA	NA	TRBV5-1	CASSSSSSYTGELFF	TGCGCCAGCAGCTCATCTAGCAGCTACACCGGGGAGCTGTTTTTT
TRBJ1-5	once	NA	TRBV30	CAWSVPGGRGQPQHF	TGTGCCTGGAGTGTCCCGGGGGGCAGAGGTCAGCCCCAGCATTTT
TRBJ1-2	once	NA	TRBV6-1	CASSEVREANYGYTF	TGTGCCAGCAGTGAAGTCCGGGAAGCTAACTATGGCTACACCTTC
TRBJ1-2	once	TRBD1	TRBV19	CASSTAGTGGHGYTF	TGTGCCAGTAGTACCGCCGGGACAGGGGGCCATGGCTACACCTTC
TRBJ1-2	once	NA	TRBV7-6	CASSLGEDGYTF	TGTGCCAGCAGCTTGGGGGAGGATGGCTACACCTTC
TRBJ1-6	NA	TRBD1	TRBV14	CASRHTGDNSPLHF	TGTGCCAGCAGACACACAGGGGATAATTCACCCCTCCACTTT
TRBJ1-2	once	TRBD1	TRBV6-5	CASSYSGTGANYGYTF	TGTGCCAGCAGTTACTCCGGGACAGGAGCTAACTATGGCTACACCTTC
TRBJ1-1	NA	NA	TRBV30	CAWSVQQNTEAFF	TGTGCCTGGAGTGTACAGCAGAACACTGAAGCTTTCTTT